What follows are 17 T cell receptor beta chains derived from one specimen sequenced in a study of T cell responses to AZD1222 COVID-19 vaccine. TCRdb's table, derived via immunoSEQ multiplex PCR, lists solely in-frame clones and lacks some. The sample lists 90,000 to 150,000 clones; about 90% were seen once. The source material was peripheral blood, sampled on day 0 of AZD1222 vaccination. These receptors were collected from an adult in good health.

The chain uses TRBV19 and TRBJ2-7, with D uncertain. The V end was cut by 4 bases, the J end by 4 bases, with 11 bases between. The CDR3 length is 13 residues. The germline CDR1 and CDR2 sequences are LNHDA and SQIVND (reference sequence). DNA of the CDR3: TGTGCCAGTAGTAGAGGACCGATTTACGAGCAGTACTTC. Residues: CASSRGPIYEQYF. Based on the CDR3 plus reference TRBV19 and TRBJ2-7, the full variable domain is DGGITQSPKYLFRKEGQNVTLSCEQNLNHDAMYWYRQDPGQGLRLIYYSQIVNDFQKGDIAEGYSVSREKKESFPLTVTSAQKNPTAFYLCASSRGPIYEQYFGPGTRLTVT.

The rearrangement uses TRBV12-5 and TRBJ1-1; D not resolved. There are 14 residues in the CDR3. Germline CDR1 and CDR2: LGHNT and FRNRAP. With 2 bases removed from V and 1 base from J, the gap between germline ends came to 8 bases. The CDR3, as DNA: TGTGCTAGTGGTTTGCGGGATGGGAACACTGAAGCTTTCTTT. This sequence encodes CASGLRDGNTEAFF.

This chain joins TRBV7-3 and TRBJ1-6; D perhaps matches TRBD1 (5 bases). The V end was cut by 6 bases, the J end by 7 bases, with 16 bases between. The germline CDR1 and CDR2 sequences are SGHTA and FQGTGA. The CDR3 is 15 residues long. The CDR3 DNA follows: TGTGCCAGCAGTAGGCAGGGTGTGGGGAATTCACCCCTCCACTTT. It codes for CASSRQGVGNSPLHF. Drawing the rest from reference TRBV7-3 and TRBJ1-6, the complete variable domain is GAGVSQTPSNKVTEKGKYVELRCDPISGHTALYWYRQSLGQGPEFLIYFQGTGAADDSGLPNDRFFAVRPEGSVSTLKIQRTERGDSAVYLCASSRQGVGNSPLHFGNGTRLTVT.

The gene calls are TRBV4-1 and TRBJ2-6; 13 nucleotides line up with TRBD2. V dropped 4 bases and J dropped 2; count of bases not matched to a gene: 5. The CDR3 is 18 amino acids. CDR1 and CDR2 (germline): MGHRA, YSYEKL. CDR3 in DNA: TGCGCCAGCAGCCGGGGCGGACTAGCGGGGGCTGGGGCCAACGTCCTGACTTTC. It encodes CASSRGGLAGAGANVLTF.

The rearrangement uses TRBV9 and TRBJ2-3; no clear D gene. Germline lookup yields CDR1 SGDLS and CDR2 YYNGEE. CDR3 size: 16 residues. Deletions cut 4 bases from V and 4 bases from J, with 19 bases between. The CDR3 DNA sequence: TGTGCCAGCAGCCCCCCGTCGTATTCGATGGCAGATACGCAGTATTTT. It yields the protein CASSPPSYSMADTQYF. Drawing the rest from reference TRBV9 and TRBJ2-3, the complete variable domain is DSGVTQTPKHLITATGQRVTLRCSPRSGDLSVYWYQQSLDQGLQFLIQYYNGEERAKGNILERFSAQQFPDLHSELNLSSLELGDSALYFCASSPPSYSMADTQYFGPGTRLTVL.

This chain joins TRBV5-1 and TRBJ2-7, with TRBD1 identical over 10 bases. CDR3 size: 13 residues. Germline CDR1 reads SGHRS; CDR2 reads YFSETQ. The J segment lost 4 bases and the V segment lost 4 bases, leaving 2 bases of the junction unmatched. The DNA for the CDR3 is TGCGCCAGCAGCAGGGACAGGGGTTACGAGCAGTACTTC. Residues: CASSRDRGYEQYF.

This chain links TRBV10-3 with TRBJ2-7; no definite D call. The germline V gene has CDR1 ENHRY and CDR2 SYGVKD. The CDR3 extends over 13 amino acids. V lost 0 bases and J lost 2, with 5 bases in between. CDR3 amino acids: CAISESVTYEQYF. The CDR3 DNA is TGTGCCATCAGTGAGTCCGTGACCTACGAGCAGTACTTC.

The rearrangement links TRBV5-6 to TRBJ1-6; the D gene is possibly TRBD1 (5 bases). V was shortened by 4 bases and J by 7 bases, with 12 bases between the two germline ends. The CDR3 runs 14 residues. Germline V gene lookup returns CDR1 SGHDT and CDR2 YYEEEE. The CDR3 protein is CASSLGDSNSPLHF. As DNA, the CDR3 is TGTGCCAGCAGCCTGGGGGATTCAAATTCACCCCTCCACTTT. Drawing the rest from reference TRBV5-6 and TRBJ1-6, the complete variable domain is DAGVTQSPTHLIKTRGQQVTLRCSPKSGHDTVSWYQQALGQGPQFIFQYYEEEERQRGNFPDRFSGHQFPNYSSELNVNALLLGDSALYLCASSLGDSNSPLHFGNGTRLTVT.

The gene calls are TRBV27 and TRBJ1-2, with D perhaps TRBD1 (5 bases). The CDR3 length is 13 residues. Germline V lookup: CDR1 MNHEY, CDR2 SMNVEV (reference sequence). The V and J ends lost 2 bases and 4 bases respectively, with 8 bases between them. The CDR3 reads CASSLRGIYGYTF. CDR3 nucleotides: TGTGCCAGCAGTTTAAGGGGTATCTATGGCTACACCTTC.

The chain carries TRBV18 and TRBJ2-7, with D perhaps TRBD1 or TRBD2 (5 bases each). Germline V gives CDR1 KGHSH, CDR2 LQKENI. Trimming removed 3 bases from V and 11 bases from J, with 17 bases in between. This CDR3 is built from 13 residues. CDR3 coding DNA: TGTGCCAGCTCACCCGGGACGGAAAGGGAAGAGTACTTC. It encodes CASSPGTEREEYF.

This chain connects TRBV4-2 to TRBJ2-7; D possibly matches TRBD1 or TRBD2 (5 bases each). This CDR3 has 17 residues. Trimming pared 0 bases from V and 0 bases from J, leaving 15 bases between. The germline CDR1 and CDR2 sequences are LGHNA and YNFKEQ. This chain's CDR3 is CASSQDPRGPYSYEQYF. For the CDR3, the DNA is TGTGCCAGCAGCCAAGATCCCCGGGGACCTTACTCCTACGAGCAGTACTTC.

The chain uses TRBV15 and TRBJ2-1; D is perhaps TRBD2 (5 bases). The V end lost 2 bases, the J end lost 9 bases, and 8 bases lay between the germline ends. The germline CDR1 and CDR2 sequences are LNHNV and YYDKDF (reference sequence). This CDR3 is built from 12 residues. The CDR3 spells CATSRIEGEQFF. CDR3 bases: TGTGCCACCAGCAGAATCGAGGGTGAGCAGTTCTTC. The whole variable domain, filled in from reference TRBV15 and TRBJ2-1, reads DAMVIQNPRYQVTQFGKPVTLSCSQTLNHNVMYWYQQKSSQAPKLLFHYYDKDFNNEADTPDNFQSRRPNTSFCFLDIRSPGLGDTAMYLCATSRIEGEQFFGPGTRLTVL.

The gene calls are TRBV10-3 and TRBJ2-7; 13 bases align to TRBD2. Germline V gene lookup returns CDR1 ENHRY and CDR2 SYGVKD. With 5 bases clipped from V and 0 bases from J, the junction kept 4 bases outside the gene matches. This CDR3 region has 16 residues. CDR3 DNA: TGTGCCATCAGTAGGACTAGCGGGGGTGTCTCCTACGAGCAGTACTTC. Protein sequence: CAISRTSGGVSYEQYF.

The rearrangement uses TRBV7-2 and TRBJ2-7; no definite D call. The CDR3 covers 12 residues. V gave up 3 bases and J gave up 2 bases, with 5 bases separating them. Germline CDR1 is SGHTA and CDR2 is FQGNSA. This CDR3 is CASSFRPYEQYF. The CDR3, as DNA: TGTGCCAGCAGCTTCCGACCCTACGAGCAGTACTTC.

V and J are TRBV2 and TRBJ1-4; TRBD1 matches 10 bases. CDR3 length: 14 amino acids. CDR1 is SNHLY and CDR2 is FYNNEI in the germline V gene. J gave up 8 bases and V 8 bases, and 8 bases lay outside the gene matches. For the CDR3, the DNA is TGTGCCAGCGGGAGGGACAGGGGTGGCGAAAAACTGTTTTTT. Translation: CASGRDRGGEKLFF. The complete variable domain, with remaining parts taken from reference TRBV2 and TRBJ1-4, reads EPEVTQTPSHQVTQMGQEVILRCVPISNHLYFYWYRQILGQKVEFLVSFYNNEISEKSEIFDDQFSVERPDGSNFTLKIRSTKLEDSAMYFCASGRDRGGEKLFFGSGTQLSVL.

The V call is TRBV4-1, the J call TRBJ2-2, with TRBD1 identical over 10 bases. Germline values: CDR1 MGHRA, CDR2 YSYEKL. Losses at the gene ends were 6 bases for V and 5 bases for J; bases not matched to a gene: 9. The CDR3 totals 16 residues. CDR3 protein: CASRAGWDRGTGELFF. The CDR3 bases are TGCGCCAGCAGGGCTGGGTGGGACAGGGGTACCGGGGAGCTGTTTTTT.

The chain joins TRBV7-9 to TRBJ2-3; D may be TRBD1 (6 bases). The CDR3 has 14 residues. The V gene's germline CDR1 is SEHNR and CDR2 FQNEAQ (reference sequence). Trimming took 6 bases from V and 3 from J, leaving 13 bases between them. The CDR3 DNA sequence: TGTGCCAGCAGGAAACAGGGAGCGACAGATACGCAGTATTTT. It codes for CASRKQGATDTQYF.